This entry is about one T cell receptor (beta chain). Its target is not known. V dropped 2 bases and J dropped 6 bases, with 11 bases sitting between them. Germline CDR1 reads MDHEN; CDR2 reads SYDVKM. The CDR3 contains 14 residues. The data were taken from a study of stem cell transplantation in POMP-related autoinflammatory disease. On the study more broadly: After transplant, neutrophils and platelets showed 100% graft donor chimerism through one year.

Study-level results: Across all analyzed T-cell subsets, patients with PRAID tended toward reduced diversity and increased clonality.

Libraries were prepared by immunoSEQ multiplex PCR; TCRdb keeps only in-frame clonotypes and omits some of them. The sample lists tens of thousands of clones; roughly 90% were seen once. The clonotype was recovered from a human patient with POMP-related autoinflammation and immune dysregulation (PRAID). Some T cells may trace back to the graft donor. The sample was CD4+ T cells from PBMCs, taken after stem cell transplantation. The rearrangement joins TRBV28 to TRBJ1-5; D is ambiguous. This chain's CDR3 is CASSLRLGIQPQHF. CDR3 nucleotide sequence: TGTGCCAGCAGTTTAAGATTAGGTATTCAGCCCCAGCATTTT.